This entry is about one TCR beta chain. This entry belongs to a study of untreated major depressive disorder. The table came from immunoSEQ multiplex PCR; TCRdb's copy has only in-frame clones and leaves some out. This table has about 19,000 clones, 92% appearing once. Each depressed patient was pairwise matched to a non-depressed control for sex, age, current smoking status and body mass index. Enrichment usually gave about 95% pure CD4+ T cells. The sequenced material came from CD4+ T cells from PBMCs. This receptor was taken from a woman aged 40 to 50 with major depressive disorder.

CDR3 in DNA: TGTGCCAGCAGCGCCCTGGGACAGACGGGGGAGCAGTACTTC. As protein: CASSALGQTGEQYF. V is TRBV7-3 and J is TRBJ2-7; 7 bases line up with TRBD1. J gave up 7 bases and V 5 bases, and 11 bases lay outside the gene matches. Germline CDR1 is SGHTA and CDR2 is FQGTGA. This CDR3 has 14 residues.